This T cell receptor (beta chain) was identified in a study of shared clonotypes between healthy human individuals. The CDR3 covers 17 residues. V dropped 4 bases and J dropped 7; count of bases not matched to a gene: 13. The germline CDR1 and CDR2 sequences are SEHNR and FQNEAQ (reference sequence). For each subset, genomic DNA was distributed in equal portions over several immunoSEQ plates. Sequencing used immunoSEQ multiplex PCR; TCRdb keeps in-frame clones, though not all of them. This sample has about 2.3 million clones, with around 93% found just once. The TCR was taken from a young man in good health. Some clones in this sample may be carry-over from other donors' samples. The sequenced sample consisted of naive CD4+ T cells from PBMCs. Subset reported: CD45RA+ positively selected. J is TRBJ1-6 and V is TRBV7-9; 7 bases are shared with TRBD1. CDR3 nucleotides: TGTGCCAGCAGCTCCTACCCAATTCCGGGACAGAATTCACCCCTCCACTTT. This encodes CASSSYPIPGQNSPLHF.